The next 18 T cell receptor beta chains were all read from a single sample in a study of blood T cell repertoires in COVID-19. Method: immunoSEQ multiplex PCR; TCRdb's copy keeps in-frame clones and lacks some. The sample lists under 300,000 clones, 86% seen once, with roughly 15% in the top ten. Sequenced: PBMCs or T cells enriched from blood (not recorded which). These receptors came from a young man who had recovered from COVID-19.

The chain is built from TRBV3-1 (or the pseudogene TRBV3-2) and TRBJ2-5; D may be TRBD1 (5 bases). The germline CDR1 and CDR2 sequences are LGHDT and YNNKEL (reference sequence). V lost 6 bases and J 5 bases, leaving 19 bases between the germline ends. This CDR3 comprises 15 residues. The CDR3 DNA reads TGTGCCAGCAGTATAATGGGTGGGGCGCTGGAGACCCAGTACTTC. Protein sequence: CASSIMGGALETQYF.

The chain recombines TRBV11-2 with TRBJ1-3; the match to TRBD1 covers 7 bases. Germline V gene lookup returns CDR1 SGHAT and CDR2 FQNNGV. The CDR3 has 19 residues. Trimming at V came to 5 bases and at J to 1 base, leaving 17 bases not matched to a gene. The CDR3 protein is CASSQGAFGTAPSGNTIYF. CDR3 DNA sequence: TGTGCCAGCAGCCAGGGTGCCTTTGGGACAGCGCCGTCTGGAAACACCATATATTTT.

A note on this clone: A read error may produce the germline difference seen at one junction end. This chain uses TRBV2 with TRBJ1-6; D ambiguous. Germline loops: CDR1 SNHLY, CDR2 FYNNEI. This CDR3 region has 14 residues. CDR3 nucleotides: TGTGCCAGCAGGGAAGACACCGATAATTCACCCCTCCACTTT. It codes for CASREDTDNSPLHF.

This chain uses TRBV24-1 with TRBJ2-2; 10 bases align to TRBD2. Germline values: CDR1 KGHDR, CDR2 SFDVKD. The J segment lost 3 bases and the V segment lost 3 bases, leaving 3 bases of the junction unmatched. The CDR3 loop spans 16 amino acids. The DNA of the CDR3 is TGTGCCACCAGTGATGGCGGACTAGCGGACACCGGGGAGCTGTTTTTT. It codes for CATSDGGLADTGELFF.

This sequence joins TRBV2 and TRBJ1-5; D ambiguous. V lost 4 bases, J lost 11 bases, and 9 bases lay in between. The CDR3 has 11 residues. CDR1 and CDR2 (germline): SNHLY, FYNNEI. This CDR3 is CASSAGLAQHF. For the CDR3, the DNA is TGTGCCAGCAGTGCTGGTTTAGCCCAGCATTTT.

The rearrangement links TRBV19 to TRBJ2-1, with 10 bases fitting TRBD2. From germline, CDR1 is LNHDA and CDR2 SQIVND (reference sequence). V lost 7 bases, J lost 6 bases, and 6 bases stayed unmatched. This CDR3 is built from 14 residues. CDR3 nucleotide sequence: TGTGCCAGTACCGGGACTAGCGACCCCAATGAGCAGTTCTTC. Translated, it gives CASTGTSDPNEQFF.

The chain couples TRBV7-2 to TRBJ2-2; weak D call: TRBD2 (6 bases). The CDR3 contains 14 residues. V dropped 1 base and J dropped 5 bases, with 8 bases sitting between them. Germline loops: CDR1 SGHTA, CDR2 FQGNSA. The CDR3: CASSLVEGTGELFF. The CDR3 DNA reads TGTGCCAGCAGCTTAGTGGAGGGGACCGGGGAGCTGTTTTTT. The whole variable domain, remainder taken from reference TRBV7-2 and TRBJ2-2, is GAGVSQSPSNKVTEKGKDVELRCDPISGHTALYWYRQSLGQGLEFLIYFQGNSAPDKSGLPSDRFSAERTGGSVSTLTIQRTQQEDSAVYLCASSLVEGTGELFFGEGSRLTVL.

The J gene is TRBJ1-2, the V gene TRBV19; TRBD1 matches at 9 bases. CDR3 length: 15 residues. Germline V CDR1 and CDR2: LNHDA, SQIVND (reference sequence). V was pared by 4 bases and J by 2 bases, with 5 bases of the junction left unmatched. CDR3 nucleotides: TGTGCCAGTAGTAGTTTCGACAGGGGGAACTATGGCTACACCTTC. Residues: CASSSFDRGNYGYTF.

This clone has just one count. The chain couples TRBV12-5 to TRBJ2-1; D unresolved. V was trimmed by 0 bases and J by 8 bases, leaving 14 bases between them. From germline, CDR1 is LGHNT and CDR2 FRNRAP. The CDR3 spans 15 residues. The CDR3 loop reads CASGLVPLKPDEQFF. Here the CDR3 DNA reads TGTGCTAGTGGTTTGGTTCCCCTTAAGCCCGATGAGCAGTTCTTC.

This chain joins TRBV7-8 and TRBJ1-2; 7 bases align to TRBD1. Germline lookup yields CDR1 SGHVS and CDR2 FQNEAQ. The CDR3 runs 17 residues. Losses at the gene ends were 4 bases for V and 2 bases for J; bases not matched to a gene: 13. CDR3 region: CASSSTTKGQANYGYTF. The CDR3 region has the DNA TGTGCCAGCAGCTCAACCACAAAAGGACAGGCAAACTATGGCTACACCTTC.

The chain employs TRBV11-2 and TRBJ2-5; TRBD1 might be the D (6 bases). The CDR3 totals 15 residues. With 1 base removed from V and 3 bases from J, the gap between germline ends came to 12 bases. Looked up from germline, CDR1 is SGHAT and CDR2 is FQNNGV. This chain's CDR3 is CASSLVPRTEETQYF. CDR3 nucleotide sequence: TGTGCCAGCAGCTTAGTGCCCCGGACAGAAGAGACCCAGTACTTC.

The chain's CDR3 is CATSEKRHTGELFF. The CDR3 bases are TGTGCCACCAGTGAAAAGCGACACACCGGGGAGCTGTTTTTT. This chain uses TRBV24-1 with TRBJ2-2; D is ambiguous. The V gene lost 4 bases and the J gene lost 3 bases, with 8 bases spanning the gap. The germline V gene has CDR1 KGHDR and CDR2 SFDVKD. CDR3 length: 14 amino acids.

The V gene is TRBV12-3 or TRBV12-4, the J gene TRBJ2-3; D not certain. V was cut by 6 bases and J by 3 bases, with 10 bases left in between. The CDR3 contains 13 residues. For the CDR3, the DNA is TGTGCCAGCAGCGGGTTTACAACAGATACGCAGTATTTT. Translated, it gives CASSGFTTDTQYF.

This clone was counted a single time. V is TRBV5-1 and J is TRBJ1-2; 7 bases match TRBD1. Germline-derived CDR1 and CDR2 are SGHRS and YFSETQ. The ends lost 0 bases at V and 4 bases at J; junction bases unmatched: 3. The CDR3 covers 14 residues. This chain's CDR3 is CASSLVDRVYGYTF. DNA of the CDR3: TGCGCCAGCAGCTTGGTCGACAGGGTCTATGGCTACACCTTC.

This clone was seen only once. This chain links TRBV5-1 with TRBJ2-1, with TRBD1 matching 8 bases. Germline CDR1 and CDR2: SGHRS and YFSETQ. This CDR3 is 18 amino acids long. V lost 1 base, J lost 3 bases, and 12 bases stayed unmatched. The CDR3 reads CASSLRAGGESYYNEQFF. As DNA, the CDR3 is TGCGCCAGCAGCTTGCGCGCAGGGGGCGAGTCGTACTACAATGAGCAGTTCTTC.

The sample holds one count of this clone. V gene TRBV19 combines with J gene TRBJ2-1; possibly TRBD2 for D (6 bases). The CDR3 is 14 residues long. V lost 1 base to trimming and J lost 6 bases, with 10 bases between them. Per the germline V gene, CDR1 is LNHDA and CDR2 is SQIVND (reference sequence). In DNA, the CDR3 is TGTGCCAGTAGTATAGCGGGAGAGAGCAATGAGCAGTTCTTC. Its protein is CASSIAGESNEQFF.

This chain uses TRBV10-2 with TRBJ2-1; D is perhaps TRBD1 (5 bases). In germline, CDR1 is WSHSY, CDR2 SAAADI. V was trimmed by 3 bases and J by 6 bases, leaving 6 bases between them. CDR3 length equals 12 residues. The CDR3 DNA sequence: TGCGCCAGCAGTGAACAGGTCAATGAGCAGTTCTTC. Translating gives CASSEQVNEQFF.

In its sample, this clone was seen once. The rearrangement links TRBV29-1 to TRBJ1-1; no firm D call. Between the trimmed V and J ends, which lost 4 bases and 8 bases, there was a span of 5 bases. The germline V gene has CDR1 SQVTM and CDR2 ANQGSEA. CDR3 length equals 9 residues. CDR3 amino acids: CSVGAEAFF. DNA for the CDR3: TGCAGCGTTGGGGCAGAAGCTTTCTTT.